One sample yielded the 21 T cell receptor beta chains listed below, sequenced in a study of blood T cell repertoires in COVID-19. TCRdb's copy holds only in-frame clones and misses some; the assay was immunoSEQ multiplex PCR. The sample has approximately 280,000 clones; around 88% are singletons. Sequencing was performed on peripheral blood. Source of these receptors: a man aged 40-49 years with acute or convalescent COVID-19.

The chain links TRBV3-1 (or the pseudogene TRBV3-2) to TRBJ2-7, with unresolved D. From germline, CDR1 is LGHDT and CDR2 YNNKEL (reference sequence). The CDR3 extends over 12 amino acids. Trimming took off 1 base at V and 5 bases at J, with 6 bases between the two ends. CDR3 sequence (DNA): TGTGCCAGCAGCCAAGTGAGAAACGAGCAGTACTTC. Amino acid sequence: CASSQVRNEQYF.

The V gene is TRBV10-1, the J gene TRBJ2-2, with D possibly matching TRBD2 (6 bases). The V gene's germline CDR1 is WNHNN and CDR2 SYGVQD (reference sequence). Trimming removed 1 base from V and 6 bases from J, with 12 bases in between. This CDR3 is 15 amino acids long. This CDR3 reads CASSEWAGGAGELFF. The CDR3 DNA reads TGCGCCAGCAGTGAGTGGGCAGGAGGGGCCGGGGAGCTGTTTTTT.

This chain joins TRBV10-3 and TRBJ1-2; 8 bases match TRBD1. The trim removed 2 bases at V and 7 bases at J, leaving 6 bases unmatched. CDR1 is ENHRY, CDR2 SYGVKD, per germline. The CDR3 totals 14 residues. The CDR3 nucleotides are TGTGCCATCAGTGAGACAGGGGGAAGTCGTGGCTACACCTTC. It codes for CAISETGGSRGYTF.

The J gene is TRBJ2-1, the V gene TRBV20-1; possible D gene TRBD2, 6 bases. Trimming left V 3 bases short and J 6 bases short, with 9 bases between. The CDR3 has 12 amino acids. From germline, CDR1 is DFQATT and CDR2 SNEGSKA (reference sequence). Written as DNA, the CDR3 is TGCAGTGCTAGTCCGACTAGCAATGAGCAGTTCTTC. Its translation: CSASPTSNEQFF.

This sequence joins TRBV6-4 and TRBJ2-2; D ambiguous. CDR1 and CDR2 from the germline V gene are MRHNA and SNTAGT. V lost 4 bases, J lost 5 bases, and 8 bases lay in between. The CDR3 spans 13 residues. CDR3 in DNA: TGTGCCAGCAGTGCCGAAGCTACCGGGGAGCTGTTTTTT. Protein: CASSAEATGELFF.

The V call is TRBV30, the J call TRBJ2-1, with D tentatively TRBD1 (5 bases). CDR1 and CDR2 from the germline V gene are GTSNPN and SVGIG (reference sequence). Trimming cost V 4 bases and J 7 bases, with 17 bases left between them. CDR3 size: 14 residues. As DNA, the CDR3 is TGTGCCTGGAATCTGTTAAGGGGTGCGAATGAGCAGTTCTTC. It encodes CAWNLLRGANEQFF.

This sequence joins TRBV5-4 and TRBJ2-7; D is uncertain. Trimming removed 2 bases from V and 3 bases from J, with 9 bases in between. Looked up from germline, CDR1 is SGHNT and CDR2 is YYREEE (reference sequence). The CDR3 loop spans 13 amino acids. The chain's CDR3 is CASSFAGNYEQYF. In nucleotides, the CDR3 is TGTGCCAGCAGCTTTGCAGGAAACTACGAGCAGTACTTC.

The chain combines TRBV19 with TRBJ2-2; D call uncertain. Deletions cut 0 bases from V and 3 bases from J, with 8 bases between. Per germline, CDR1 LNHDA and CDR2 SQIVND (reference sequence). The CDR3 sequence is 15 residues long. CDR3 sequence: CASSIEGRYTGELFF. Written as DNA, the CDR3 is TGTGCCAGTAGTATAGAGGGCAGATACACCGGGGAGCTGTTTTTT.

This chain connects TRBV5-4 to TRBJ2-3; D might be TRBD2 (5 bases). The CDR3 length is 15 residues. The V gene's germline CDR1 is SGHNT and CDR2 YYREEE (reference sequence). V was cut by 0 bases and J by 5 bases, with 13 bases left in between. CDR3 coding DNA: TGTGCCAGCAGCTTGGAGGGCGGGTCGGGAGATACGCAGTATTTT. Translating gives CASSLEGGSGDTQYF.

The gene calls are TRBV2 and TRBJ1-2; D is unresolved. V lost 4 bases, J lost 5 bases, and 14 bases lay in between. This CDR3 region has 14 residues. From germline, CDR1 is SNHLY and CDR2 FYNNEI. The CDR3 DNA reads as TGTGCCAGCAGTGGGAAAGGCAGCAGGTATGGCTACACCTTC. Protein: CASSGKGSRYGYTF.

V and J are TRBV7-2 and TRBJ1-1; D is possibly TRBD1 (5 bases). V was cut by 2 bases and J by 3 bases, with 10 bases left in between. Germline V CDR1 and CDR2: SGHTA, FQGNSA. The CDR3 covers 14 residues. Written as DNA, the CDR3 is TGTGCCAGCAGCTTACTGTGGGGGGACACTGAAGCTTTCTTT. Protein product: CASSLLWGDTEAFF.

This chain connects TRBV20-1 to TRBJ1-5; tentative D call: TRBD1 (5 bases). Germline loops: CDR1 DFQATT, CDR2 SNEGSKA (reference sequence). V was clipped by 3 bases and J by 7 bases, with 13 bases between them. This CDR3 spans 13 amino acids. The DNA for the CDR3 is TGCAGTGCTAGTAGACAGCTAGAACAGCCCCAGCATTTT. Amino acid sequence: CSASRQLEQPQHF.

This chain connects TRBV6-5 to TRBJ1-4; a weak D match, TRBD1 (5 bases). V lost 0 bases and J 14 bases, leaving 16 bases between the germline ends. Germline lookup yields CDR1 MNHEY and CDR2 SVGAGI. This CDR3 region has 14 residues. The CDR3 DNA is TGTGCCAGCAGTTACTCCTCCTGGGGGGGAGCCCTGTTTTTT. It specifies CASSYSSWGGALFF.

The CDR3 protein is CSASSRLAGAYNEQFF. The DNA of the CDR3 is TGCAGTGCTAGTTCGAGACTAGCGGGGGCCTACAATGAGCAGTTCTTC. This chain links TRBV20-1 with TRBJ2-1; TRBD2 aligns across 12 bases. J lost 2 bases, V lost 3 bases, and 5 bases had no gene match. The germline V gene encodes CDR1 DFQATT and CDR2 SNEGSKA (reference sequence). CDR3 size: 16 residues.

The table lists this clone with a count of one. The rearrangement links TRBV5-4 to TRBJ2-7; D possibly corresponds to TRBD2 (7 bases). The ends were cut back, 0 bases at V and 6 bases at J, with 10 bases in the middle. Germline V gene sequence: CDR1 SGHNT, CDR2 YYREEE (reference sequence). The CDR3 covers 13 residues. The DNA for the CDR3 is TGTGCCAGCAGCTTGGACAGGGAGGGCGAGCAGTACTTC. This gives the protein CASSLDREGEQYF.

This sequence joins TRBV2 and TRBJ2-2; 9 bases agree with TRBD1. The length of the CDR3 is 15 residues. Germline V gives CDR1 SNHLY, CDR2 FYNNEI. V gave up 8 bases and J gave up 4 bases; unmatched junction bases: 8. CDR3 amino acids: CASLGTGWATGELFF. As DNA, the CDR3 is TGTGCCAGCCTGGGGACAGGGTGGGCCACCGGGGAGCTGTTTTTT.

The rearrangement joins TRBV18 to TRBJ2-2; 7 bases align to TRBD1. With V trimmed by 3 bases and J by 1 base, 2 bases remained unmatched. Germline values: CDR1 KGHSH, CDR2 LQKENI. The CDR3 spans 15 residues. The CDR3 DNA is TGTGCCAGCTCACCGGGGACAGAGAACACCGGGGAGCTGTTTTTT. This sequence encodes CASSPGTENTGELFF.

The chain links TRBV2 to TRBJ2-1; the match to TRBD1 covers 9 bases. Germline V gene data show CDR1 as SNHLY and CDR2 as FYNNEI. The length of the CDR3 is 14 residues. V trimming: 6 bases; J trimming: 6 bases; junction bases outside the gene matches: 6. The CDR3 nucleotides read TGTGCCAGCAGGATCCGGGACAGGGTCAATGAGCAGTTCTTC. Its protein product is CASRIRDRVNEQFF.

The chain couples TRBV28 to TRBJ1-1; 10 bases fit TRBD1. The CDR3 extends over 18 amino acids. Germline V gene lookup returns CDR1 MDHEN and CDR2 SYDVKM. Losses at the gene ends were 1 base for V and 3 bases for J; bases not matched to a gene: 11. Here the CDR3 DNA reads TGTGCCAGCAGTTTATCTTCCTGGTGGGACAGGGGTGACACTGAAGCTTTCTTT. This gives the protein CASSLSSWWDRGDTEAFF.

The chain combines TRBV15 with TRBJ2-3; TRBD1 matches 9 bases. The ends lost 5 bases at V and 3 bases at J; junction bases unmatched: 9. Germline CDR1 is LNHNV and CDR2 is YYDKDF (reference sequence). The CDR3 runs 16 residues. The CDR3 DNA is TGTGCCACCAGCGTTGGTACAGGGGGCGGGACAGATACGCAGTATTTT. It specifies CATSVGTGGGTDTQYF.

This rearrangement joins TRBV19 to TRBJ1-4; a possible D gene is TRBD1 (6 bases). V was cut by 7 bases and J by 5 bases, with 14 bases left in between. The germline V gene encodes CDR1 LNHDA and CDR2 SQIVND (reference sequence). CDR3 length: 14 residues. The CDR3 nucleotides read TGTGCCAGTACGGGGTTTCAGGGGAATGAAAAACTGTTTTTT. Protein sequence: CASTGFQGNEKLFF.